This TCR beta chain was sequenced for a study of blood T cell repertoires in COVID-19. Study information: Material from acute and convalescent COVID-19 was sourced from the United States, Italy and Spain. The cDNA or gDNA used as material had been derived from T cells, B-cell-depleted T cells, or PBMCs.

From germline, CDR1 is SGHNT and CDR2 YYREEE (reference sequence). The CDR3 runs 18 residues. Trimming cost V 0 bases and J 2 bases; bases outside gene matches: 8. As processed by the authors: Amplification from reference gene primers served as the basis for estimated nucleated cell counts. Profiled with immunoSEQ multiplex PCR; TCRdb holds only in-frame clones, not every one. Clonal size and the V and J genes are those of that table, whereas D and trimming came from the DNA. The sample lists around 270,000 clones, 70% to 90% occurring once. Living in roughly 25 US areas, the participants were between roughly 18 and 89 years of age.

Material: PBMCs or T cells enriched from blood (not recorded which). J is TRBJ1-3 and V is TRBV5-4, with 10 bases identical to TRBD1. The receptor's source is a woman in her twenties or thirties who had recovered from COVID-19. The CDR3 DNA reads TGTGCCAGCAGCTTGGGTGGACAGGGGGGTCTCGCTGGAAACACCATATATTTT. It yields the protein CASSLGGQGGLAGNTIYF.